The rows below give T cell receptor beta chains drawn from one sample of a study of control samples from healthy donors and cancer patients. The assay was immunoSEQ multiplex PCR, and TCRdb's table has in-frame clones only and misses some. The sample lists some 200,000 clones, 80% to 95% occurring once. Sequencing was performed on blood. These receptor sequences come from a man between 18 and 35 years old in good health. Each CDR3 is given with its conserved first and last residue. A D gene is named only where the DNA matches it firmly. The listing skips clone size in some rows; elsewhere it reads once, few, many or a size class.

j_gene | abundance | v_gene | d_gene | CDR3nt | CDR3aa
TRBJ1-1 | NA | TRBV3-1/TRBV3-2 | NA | TGTGCCAGCAGCCAAATCATAGGAATGAACACTGAAGCTTTCTTT | CASSQIIGMNTEAFF
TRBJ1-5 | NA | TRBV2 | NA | TGTGCCAGCAGTGCGACCAGCGTAAATCAGCCCCAGCATTTT | CASSATSVNQPQHF
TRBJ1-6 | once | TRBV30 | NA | TGTGCCATTCAGGAGGGGGGCGATTCACCCCTCCACTTT | CAIQEGGDSPLHF
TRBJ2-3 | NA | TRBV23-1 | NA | TGCGCCAGCCCTAACGGACAGTCCACAGATACGCAGTATTTT | CASPNGQSTDTQYF
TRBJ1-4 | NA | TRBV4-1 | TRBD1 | TGCGCCAGCAGCGCACCGGGACAGGGGAATGAAAAACTGTTTTTT | CASSAPGQGNEKLFF
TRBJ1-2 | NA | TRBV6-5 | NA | TGTGCCAGCAGGTCACCGACTAACTATGGCTACACCTTC | CASRSPTNYGYTF
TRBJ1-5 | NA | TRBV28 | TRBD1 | TGTGCCAGCAGTTCGGGGGACAGAACCCTTTGGAATCAGCCCCAGCATTTT | CASSSGDRTLWNQPQHF
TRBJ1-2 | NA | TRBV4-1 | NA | TGCGCCAGCAGCCAAAGCGTGGGGGGGGGCGACTATGGCTACACCTTC | CASSQSVGGGDYGYTF
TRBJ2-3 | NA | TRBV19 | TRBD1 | TGTGCCAGTAGCCTGACCCGGGACAGGGCTCCAGATACGCAGTATTTT | CASSLTRDRAPDTQYF
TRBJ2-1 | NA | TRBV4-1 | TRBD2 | TGCGCCAGCAGCCAAGAGGGTAGCGGGGGAGGCAATGAGCAGTTCTTC | CASSQEGSGGGNEQFF
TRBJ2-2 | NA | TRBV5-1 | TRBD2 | TGCGCCAGCAGCTTGTCTGAACTAGCGGGGGCGGAGCTGTTTTTT | CASSLSELAGAELFF
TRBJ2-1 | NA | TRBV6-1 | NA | TGTGCCAGCAGTGAAGCGGTCTTGGAGCAGTTCTTC | CASSEAVLEQFF
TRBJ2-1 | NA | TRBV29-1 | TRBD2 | TGCAGCGTTGAAGCGGGGGGGACCTACAATGAGCAGTTCTTC | CSVEAGGTYNEQFF
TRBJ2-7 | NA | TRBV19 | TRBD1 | TGTGCCAGTAGTATAGGGGGACAGCTCTACGAGCAGTACTTC | CASSIGGQLYEQYF
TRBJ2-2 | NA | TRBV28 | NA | TGTGCCAGCAGCCCCCCAGGGCGCAACACCGGGGAGCTGTTTTTT | CASSPPGRNTGELFF
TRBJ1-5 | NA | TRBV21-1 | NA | TGTGCCAGCAGCAAACCCCGAGACAGGGACGGGGATCAGCCCCAGCATTTT | CASSKPRDRDGDQPQHF
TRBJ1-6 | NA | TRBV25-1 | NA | TGTGCCAGCGATACAGGGTTGGGATCCTATAATTCACCCCTCCACTTT | CASDTGLGSYNSPLHF
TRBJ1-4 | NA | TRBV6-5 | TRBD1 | TGTGCCAGCAGTATGCAGGGGGCTAATGAAAAACTGTTTTTT | CASSMQGANEKLFF
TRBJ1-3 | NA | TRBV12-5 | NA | TGTGCTAGTGGAAGAGGGGCAGGGGTCTTGCCTACTGGAAACACCATATATTTT | CASGRGAGVLPTGNTIYF
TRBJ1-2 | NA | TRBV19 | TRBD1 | TGTGCCAGTAGTCCCGGGGGACAGGGGGTAAATGGCTACACCTTC | CASSPGGQGVNGYTF
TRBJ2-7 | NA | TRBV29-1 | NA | TGCAGCGTAGACACATCCGGGGTTATAGGCGAGCAGTACTTC | CSVDTSGVIGEQYF
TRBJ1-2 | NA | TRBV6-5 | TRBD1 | TGTGCCAGCGGCCCGGACGGCAGGGGGCAATATGGCTACACCTTC | CASGPDGRGQYGYTF
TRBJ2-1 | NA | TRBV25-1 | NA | TGTGCCAGCAGTGAATCATCCAGCTACAATGAGCAGTTCTTC | CASSESSSYNEQFF
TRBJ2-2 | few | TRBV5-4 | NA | TGTGCCAGCAGCCCCGGGACTCTGAACACCGGGGAGCTGTTTTTT | CASSPGTLNTGELFF
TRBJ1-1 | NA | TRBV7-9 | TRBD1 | TGTGCCAGCAGCTTAAGACCGGGACAGGGGGTATGGACTGAAGCTTTCTTT | CASSLRPGQGVWTEAFF
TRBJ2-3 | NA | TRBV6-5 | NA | TGTGCCAGCGGTTTGTCGGGGATGGACCCAGATACGCAGTATTTT | CASGLSGMDPDTQYF
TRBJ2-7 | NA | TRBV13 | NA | TGTGCCAGCAGCTGGGGCAGGGGTAGTCTCGAGCAGTACTTC | CASSWGRGSLEQYF
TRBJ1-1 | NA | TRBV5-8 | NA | TGTGCCAGCAGTCGAGGGGGGGGGATGAACACTGAAGCTTTCTTT | CASSRGGGMNTEAFF
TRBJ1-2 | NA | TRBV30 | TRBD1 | TGTGCCTGTTCTTCTCCCGGGACAGGGAGTGGCTACACCTTC | CACSSPGTGSGYTF
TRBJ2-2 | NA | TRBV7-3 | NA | TGTGCCAGCAGCTTAGGGGGAACGAACACCGGGGAGCTGTTTTTT | CASSLGGTNTGELFF
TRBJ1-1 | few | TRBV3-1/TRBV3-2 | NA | TGTGCCAGCAGCCAAAGATCGGGGTCATTAGAAGCTTTCTTT | CASSQRSGSLEAFF
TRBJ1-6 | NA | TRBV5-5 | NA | TGTGCCAGCAGCATGTCAGGGGATTCACCCCTCCACTTT | CASSMSGDSPLHF